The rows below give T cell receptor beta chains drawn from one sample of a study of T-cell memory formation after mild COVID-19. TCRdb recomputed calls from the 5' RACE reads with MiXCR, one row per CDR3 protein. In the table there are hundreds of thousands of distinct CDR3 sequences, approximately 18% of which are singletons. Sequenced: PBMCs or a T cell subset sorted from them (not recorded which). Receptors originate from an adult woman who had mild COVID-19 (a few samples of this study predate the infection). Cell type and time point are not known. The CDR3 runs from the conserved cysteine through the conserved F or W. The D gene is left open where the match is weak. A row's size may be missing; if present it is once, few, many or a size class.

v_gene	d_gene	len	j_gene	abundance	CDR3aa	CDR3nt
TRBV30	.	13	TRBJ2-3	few	CAWSLWGTDTQYF	TGTGCCTGGAGTCTTTGGGGCACAGATACGCAGTATTTT
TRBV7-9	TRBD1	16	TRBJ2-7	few	CASIPEGRQGAYEQYF	TGTGCCAGCATTCCAGAGGGGCGGCAGGGGGCCTACGAGCAGTACTTC
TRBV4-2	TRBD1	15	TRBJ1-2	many	CASSPPGQSNYGYTF	TGTGCCAGCAGCCCCCCGGGACAGTCTAACTATGGCTACACCTTC
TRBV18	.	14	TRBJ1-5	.	CASSPVKGNQPQHF	TGTGCCAGCTCACCAGTCAAGGGCAATCAGCCCCAGCATTTT
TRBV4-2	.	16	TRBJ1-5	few	CASSQEVQGLNQPQHF	TGTGCCAGCAGCCAAGAAGTTCAGGGGTTGAATCAGCCCCAGCATTTT
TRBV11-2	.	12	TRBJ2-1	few	CASSFMHNEQFF	TGTGCCAGCAGCTTCATGCACAATGAGCAGTTCTTC
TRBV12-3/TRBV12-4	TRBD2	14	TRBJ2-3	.	CASSPGTSRQTQYF	TGTGCCAGCAGCCCCGGGACTAGCCGACAGACGCAGTATTTT
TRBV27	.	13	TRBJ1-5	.	CASIPTGNQPQHF	TGTGCCAGCATTCCGACAGGCAATCAGCCCCAGCATTTT
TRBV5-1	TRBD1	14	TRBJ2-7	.	CASSSGTDSYEQYF	TGCGCCAGCAGCTCCGGGACAGATTCCTACGAGCAGTACTTC
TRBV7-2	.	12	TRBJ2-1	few	CASSLARNEQFF	TGTGCCAGCAGCTTAGCGCGGAATGAGCAGTTCTTC
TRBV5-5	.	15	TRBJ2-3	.	CASSHQVSLTDTQYF	TGTGCCAGCAGCCACCAGGTATCTCTCACAGATACGCAGTATTTT
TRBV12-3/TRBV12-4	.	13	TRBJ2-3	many	CASSLGQGHTQYF	TGTGCCAGCAGTCTTGGGCAGGGGCACACGCAGTATTTT
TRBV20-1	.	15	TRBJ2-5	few	CSARLGGRPQETQYF	TGCAGTGCTAGGCTCGGAGGCCGCCCCCAAGAGACCCAGTACTTC
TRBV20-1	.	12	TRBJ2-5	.	CSAFDRRETQYF	TGCAGTGCTTTTGACAGGAGGGAGACCCAGTACTTC
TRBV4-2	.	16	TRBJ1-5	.	CASSQEGGVGNQPQHF	TGTGCCAGCAGCCAAGAGGGGGGGGTAGGGAATCAGCCCCAGCATTTT
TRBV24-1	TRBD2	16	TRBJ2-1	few	CATSDLSGNTYNEQFF	TGTGCCACCAGTGACCTTAGCGGGAACACCTACAATGAGCAGTTCTTC
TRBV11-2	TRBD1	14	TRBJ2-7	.	CASSLGTGMYEQYF	TGTGCCAGCAGCTTGGGGACAGGGATGTACGAGCAGTACTTC
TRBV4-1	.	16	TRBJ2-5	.	CASSQDVGPSQETQYF	TGCGCCAGCAGCCAAGACGTCGGACCGTCGCAAGAGACCCAGTACTTC
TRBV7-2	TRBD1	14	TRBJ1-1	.	CASSFGQGYTEAFF	TGTGCCAGCAGCTTCGGACAGGGATACACTGAAGCTTTCTTT
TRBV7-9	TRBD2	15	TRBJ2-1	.	CASSFGGRGVNEQFF	TGTGCCAGCAGCTTCGGTGGGAGGGGAGTAAATGAGCAGTTCTTC
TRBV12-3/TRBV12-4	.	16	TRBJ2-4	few	CASSFRQVLAKNIQYF	TGTGCCAGCAGTTTTCGTCAGGTCTTAGCCAAAAACATTCAGTACTTC
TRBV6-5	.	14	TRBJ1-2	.	CASSYARTNYGYTF	TGTGCCAGCAGTTACGCCAGAACTAACTATGGCTACACCTTC
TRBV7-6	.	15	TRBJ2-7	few	CASSLGQGTRYEQYF	TGTGCCAGCAGCTTAGGCCAGGGTACCCGCTACGAGCAGTACTTC
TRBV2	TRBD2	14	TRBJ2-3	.	CASSGGRSTDTQYF	TGTGCCAGCAGTGGCGGGAGGAGCACAGATACGCAGTATTTT
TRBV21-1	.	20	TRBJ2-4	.	CASSNEGTGAVCMAKNIQYF	TGTGCCAGCAGCAATGAAGGGACAGGGGCCGTCTGCATGGCCAAAAACATTCAGTACTTC
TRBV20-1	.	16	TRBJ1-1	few	CSATNRDRGKVTEAFF	TGCAGTGCTACCAACCGGGACCGGGGCAAAGTGACTGAAGCTTTCTTT
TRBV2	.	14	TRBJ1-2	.	CASSIRQGFAEETF	TGTGCCAGCAGTATACGCCAGGGGTTTGCGGAGGAAACCTTC
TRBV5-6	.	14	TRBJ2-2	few	CASSNRVGTGELFF	TGTGCCAGCAGCAACAGGGTCGGCACCGGGGAGCTGTTTTTT
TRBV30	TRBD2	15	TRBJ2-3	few	CAWSVSSGGAHTQYF	TGTGCCTGGAGTGTATCCAGCGGGGGAGCACATACGCAGTATTTT
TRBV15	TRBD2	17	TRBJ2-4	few	CATSRAPSGRAGNIQYF	TGTGCCACCAGCAGAGCCCCTAGCGGGAGGGCCGGAAACATTCAGTACTTC
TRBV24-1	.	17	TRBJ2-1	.	CATSDLPKEAGDDEQFF	TGTGCCACCAGTGATTTGCCGAAGGAGGCAGGGGACGATGAGCAGTTCTTC
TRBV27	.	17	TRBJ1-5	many	CASSLWSGRGTNQPQHF	TGTGCCAGCAGTTTATGGTCTGGCCGGGGGACCAATCAGCCCCAGCATTTT
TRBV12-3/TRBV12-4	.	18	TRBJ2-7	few	CASSFGLGVRGNTYEQYF	TGTGCCAGCAGTTTCGGGTTGGGGGTCAGGGGCAATACCTACGAGCAGTACTTC
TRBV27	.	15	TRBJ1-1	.	CASSDRIKTNTEAFF	TGTGCCAGCAGTGACAGGATTAAGACTAACACTGAAGCTTTCTTT
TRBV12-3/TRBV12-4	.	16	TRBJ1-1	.	CASRPQTGGEDTEAFF	TGTGCCAGCAGACCTCAGACGGGGGGGGAGGACACTGAAGCTTTCTTT
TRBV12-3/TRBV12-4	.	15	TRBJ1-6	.	CASSPGKGADSPLHF	TGTGCCAGCAGTCCAGGAAAGGGAGCTGATTCACCCCTCCACTTT
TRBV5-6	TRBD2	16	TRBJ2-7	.	CASSSGTSGGRGEQYF	TGTGCCAGCAGCTCAGGGACTAGCGGGGGCCGGGGCGAGCAGTACTTC
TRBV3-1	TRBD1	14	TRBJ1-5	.	CASSRQGSFQPQHF	TGTGCCAGCAGCCGACAGGGGAGTTTTCAGCCCCAGCATTTT
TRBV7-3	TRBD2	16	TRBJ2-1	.	CASSPSEVGGYNEQFF	TGTGCCAGCAGCCCCTCTGAAGTGGGGGGGTACAATGAGCAGTTCTTC
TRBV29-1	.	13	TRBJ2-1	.	CSVRTASYNEQFF	TGCAGCGTCCGGACAGCCTCCTACAATGAGCAGTTCTTC
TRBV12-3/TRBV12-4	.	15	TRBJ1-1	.	CASSANRAWGAEAFF	TGTGCCAGCAGTGCCAACAGGGCGTGGGGCGCTGAAGCTTTCTTT
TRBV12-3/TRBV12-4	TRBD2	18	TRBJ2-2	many	CASSLPRSGRPFAGELFF	TGTGCCAGCAGCCTCCCTCGCAGCGGGAGGCCGTTCGCCGGGGAGCTGTTTTTT
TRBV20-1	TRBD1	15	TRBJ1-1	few	CSARRVGQGGTEAFF	TGCAGTGCTAGAAGGGTCGGACAGGGGGGAACTGAAGCTTTCTTT
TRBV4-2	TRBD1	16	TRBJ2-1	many	CASSQDGTGGYNEQFF	TGTGCCAGCAGCCAAGATGGGACAGGGGGCTACAATGAGCAGTTCTTC
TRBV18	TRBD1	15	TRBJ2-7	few	CASSPPGQGVYEQYF	TGTGCCAGCTCACCACCGGGACAGGGGGTCTACGAGCAGTACTTC
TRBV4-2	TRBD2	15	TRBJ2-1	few	CASSLTSGNVNEQFF	TGTGCCAGCAGCCTGACTAGCGGGAACGTGAATGAGCAGTTCTTC
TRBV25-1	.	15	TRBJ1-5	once	CASSESEGSNQPQHF	TGTGCCAGCAGTGAATCCGAGGGGAGCAATCAGCCCCAGCATTTT
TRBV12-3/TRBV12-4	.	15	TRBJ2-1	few	CASSGEGRTYNEQFF	TGTGCCAGCAGTGGCGAAGGGAGGACCTACAATGAGCAGTTCTTC
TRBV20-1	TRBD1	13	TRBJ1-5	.	CSAQGDRGRAQHF	TGCAGTGCCCAGGGGGACAGGGGTAGAGCCCAGCATTTT
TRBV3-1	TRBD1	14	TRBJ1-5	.	CASSKTGSNQPQHF	TGTGCCAGCAGCAAGACAGGGAGCAATCAGCCCCAGCATTTT
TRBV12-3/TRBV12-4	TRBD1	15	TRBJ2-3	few	CASSLPADRGDTQYF	TGTGCCAGCAGTTTACCAGCGGACAGGGGAGATACGCAGTATTTT
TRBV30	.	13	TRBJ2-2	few	CAWQAQNTGELFF	TGTGCCTGGCAGGCGCAGAACACCGGGGAGCTGTTTTTT
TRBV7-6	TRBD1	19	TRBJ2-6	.	CASSHSTGTGGPGANVLTF	TGTGCCAGCAGCCATTCTACCGGGACAGGGGGCCCTGGGGCCAACGTCCTGACTTTC
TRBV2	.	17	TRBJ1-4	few	CASRLEGRQGANEKLFF	TGTGCCAGCCGACTAGAAGGACGGCAAGGGGCTAATGAAAAACTGTTTTTT
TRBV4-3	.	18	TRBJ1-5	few	CASSQDVGAILNGQPQHF	TGCGCCAGCAGCCAAGATGTGGGGGCAATATTGAACGGTCAGCCCCAGCATTTT
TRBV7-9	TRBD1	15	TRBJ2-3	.	CASGSDRGRTDTQYF	TGTGCCAGCGGATCGGACAGGGGGCGGACAGATACGCAGTATTTT
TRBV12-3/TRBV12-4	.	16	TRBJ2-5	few	CASSLPVTTPQETQYF	TGTGCCAGCAGCCTGCCCGTAACGACACCACAAGAGACCCAGTACTTC
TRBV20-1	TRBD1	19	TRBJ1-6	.	CSARGRSGTGSFWRSPLHF	TGCAGTGCTAGAGGCCGATCCGGGACAGGGTCATTTTGGCGTTCACCCCTCCACTTT
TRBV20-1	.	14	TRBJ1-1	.	CSADQQLLNTEAFF	TGCAGTGCCGACCAACAGTTATTGAACACTGAAGCTTTCTTT
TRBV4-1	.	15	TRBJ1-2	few	CASSQRMEPNYGYTF	TGCGCCAGCAGCCAAAGGATGGAGCCTAACTATGGCTACACCTTC